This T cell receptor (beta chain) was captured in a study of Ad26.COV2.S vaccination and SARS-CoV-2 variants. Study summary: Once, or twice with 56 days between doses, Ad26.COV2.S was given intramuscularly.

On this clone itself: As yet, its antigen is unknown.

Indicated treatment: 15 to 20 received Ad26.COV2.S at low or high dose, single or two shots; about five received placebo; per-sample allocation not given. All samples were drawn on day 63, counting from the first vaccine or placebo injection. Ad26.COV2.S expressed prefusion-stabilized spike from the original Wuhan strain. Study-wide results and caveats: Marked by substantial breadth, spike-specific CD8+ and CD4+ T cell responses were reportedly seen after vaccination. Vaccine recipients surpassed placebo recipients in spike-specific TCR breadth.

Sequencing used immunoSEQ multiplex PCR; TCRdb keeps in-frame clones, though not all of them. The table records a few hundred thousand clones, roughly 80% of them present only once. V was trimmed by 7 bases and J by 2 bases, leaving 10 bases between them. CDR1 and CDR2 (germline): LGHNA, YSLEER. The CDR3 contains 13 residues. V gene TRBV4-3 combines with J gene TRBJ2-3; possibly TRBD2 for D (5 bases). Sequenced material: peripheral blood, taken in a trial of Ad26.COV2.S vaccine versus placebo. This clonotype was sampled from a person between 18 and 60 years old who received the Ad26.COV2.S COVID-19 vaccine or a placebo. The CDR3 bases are TGCGCCAGCAAAGAGGACTCCACAGATACGCAGTATTTT. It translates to CASKEDSTDTQYF.